This T cell receptor (beta chain) was captured by sequencing in a study of T-cell reconstitution after alpha-beta-depleted transplantation in children (dated by TCRdb to about 2016). Some background on the complete study: Using TCR repertoire profiling, the study quantitatively followed how T-cell immune reconstitution unfolded in children after TCRalphabeta/CD19-depleted allogeneic hematopoietic cell transplantation. Overall results and qualifications from the work: Apparently early alphabetaT-cell count recovery about two months after transplant reportedly relied on only several hundred rapidly expanded clones derived from non-depleted graft cells. In some patients, the high TCRbeta diversity seen at day 60 was put down to recipient T cells and intrathymic progenitors that had survived conditioning. Hyperexpanded clone frequencies declined over subsequent months; after one year, T-cell counts and TCRbeta diversity were mostly attributed to newly produced T cells.

The sample's treatment or condition, from its label and the paper: allogeneic hematopoietic cell transplantation with graft depleted of TCRalphabeta T cells and CD19 B cells. TCRalphabeta/CD19-depleted allogeneic hematopoietic cell grafts were given to the transplant recipients, all of whom were children. This clonotype turned up a few times. Its specific antigen is unknown. Nothing much larger sits one base from this clone, and base qualities are not available. The protocol used for the library was PCR. Reads for this sample came from an Illumina HiSeq 2500. TCR libraries were prepared with molecular barcoding, using unique molecular identifiers to normalize TCRbeta repertoire quantification. TCRdb reprocessed the public reads (quality trimming at Q25 with fastp, clone calling with MiXCR) and kept in-frame beta chains. Rows with one shared CDR3 protein collapse into an entry with the most common genes and DNA. This sample lists hundreds of thousands of distinct CDR3 sequences; roughly 16% were detected once. The ten largest clones take up about 32% of the sample.

Its CDR3 holds 15 amino acids, cysteine through phenylalanine. Only CDR3 DNA remains: 45 bases, in frame from the first base. V and J lose 2 bases and 0 bases, and a span of 14 bases separates them. Taken from the germline V gene, the CDR1 and CDR2 loops are SQVTM and ANQGSEA. The sample here was PBMCs, mostly from graft donor cells, taken 360 days after TCRalphabeta/CD19-depleted stem cell transplant. The sequence came from a boy younger than two who had a stem cell transplant for Wiskott-Aldrich syndrome, so the T cells may come from the graft donor. The V and J genes are TRBV29-1 and TRBJ2-7, with the D gene call left open. The nucleotides are TGCAGCGTTGAACGCCATAGTGGCAGCTCCTACGAGCAGTACTTC. This gives the protein CSVERHSGSSYEQYF.